The 5 T cell receptor beta chains reported below all come from one sample, sequenced in a study of cytomegalovirus exposure and HLA in healthy donors. The PCR contained 60 Vbeta and 13 Jbeta primers. Measured with immunoSEQ multiplex PCR; TCRdb has only the in-frame clones, and not every one. The table has about 140,000 clones, 76% seen once. Sequences were obtained from PBMCs. The receptors derive from a male donor in good health and CMV-seronegative.

The CDR3: CASSSDTTATNEKLFF. In DNA form, the CDR3 reads TGTGCCAGCAGCTCTGACACCACAGCAACTAATGAAAAACTGTTTTTT. V usage is TRBV5-6 and J usage is TRBJ1-4; D unresolved. The CDR3 has 16 residues. CDR1 and CDR2 from the germline V gene are SGHDT and YYEEEE. Trimming pared 3 bases from V and 0 bases from J, leaving 12 bases between.

The rearrangement links TRBV29-1 to TRBJ1-2, with TRBD1 matching over 8 bases. Trimming cost V 7 bases and J 2 bases; bases outside gene matches: 9. CDR1 is SQVTM, CDR2 ANQGSEA, per germline. The CDR3 covers 14 residues. The CDR3 spells CSALGQDRNYGYTF. DNA for the CDR3: TGCAGCGCCCTGGGACAGGATCGGAACTATGGCTACACCTTC.

The chain has TRBV2 and TRBJ1-3; TRBD1 is a possible D gene (5 bases). With 9 bases removed from V and 2 bases from J, the gap between germline ends came to 8 bases. The germline CDR1 and CDR2 sequences are SNHLY and FYNNEI. The CDR3 is 12 residues long. CDR3: CASKGAGNTIYF. The CDR3 DNA reads as TGTGCCAGTAAAGGGGCTGGAAACACCATATATTTT. Full variable domain (outside the CDR3, taken from reference TRBV2 and TRBJ1-3): EPEVTQTPSHQVTQMGQEVILRCVPISNHLYFYWYRQILGQKVEFLVSFYNNEISEKSEIFDDQFSVERPDGSNFTLKIRSTKLEDSAMYFCASKGAGNTIYFGEGSWLTVV.

V and J are TRBV27 and TRBJ2-2; TRBD1 might be the D (6 bases). V gave up 3 bases and J gave up 1 base, with 9 bases separating them. Germline V gives CDR1 MNHEY, CDR2 SMNVEV (reference sequence). The CDR3 runs 15 residues. CDR3 loop: CASSFEGQNTGELFF. CDR3 sequence (DNA): TGTGCCAGCAGTTTCGAGGGACAGAACACCGGGGAGCTGTTTTTT.

This clone appeared a few times. The genes are TRBV28 and TRBJ1-1; 9 positions match TRBD1. The CDR3 extends over 15 amino acids. V lost 3 bases and J lost 2; bases outside the gene matches: 4. In germline, CDR1 is MDHEN, CDR2 SYDVKM. CDR3 coding DNA: TGTGCCAGCAGTTTCCTGGACAGGGGAAACACTGAAGCTTTCTTT. As protein: CASSFLDRGNTEAFF.